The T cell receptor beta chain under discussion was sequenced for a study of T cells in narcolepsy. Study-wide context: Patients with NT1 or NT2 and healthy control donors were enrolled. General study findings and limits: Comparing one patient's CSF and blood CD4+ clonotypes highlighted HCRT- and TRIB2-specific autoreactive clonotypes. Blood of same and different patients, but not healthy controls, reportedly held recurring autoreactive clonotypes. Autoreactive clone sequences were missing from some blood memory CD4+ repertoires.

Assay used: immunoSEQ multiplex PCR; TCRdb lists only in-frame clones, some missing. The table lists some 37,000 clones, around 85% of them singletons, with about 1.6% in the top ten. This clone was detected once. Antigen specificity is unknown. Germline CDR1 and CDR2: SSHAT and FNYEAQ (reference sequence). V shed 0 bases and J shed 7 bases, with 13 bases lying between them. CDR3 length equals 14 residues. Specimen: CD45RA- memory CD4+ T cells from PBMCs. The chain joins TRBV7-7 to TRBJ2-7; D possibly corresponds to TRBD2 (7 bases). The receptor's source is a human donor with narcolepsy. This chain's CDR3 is CASSLAGEGQEQYF. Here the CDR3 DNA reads TGTGCCAGCAGCTTAGCGGGGGAGGGACAAGAGCAGTACTTC. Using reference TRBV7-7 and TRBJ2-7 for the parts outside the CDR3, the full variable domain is GAGVSQSPRYKVTKRGQDVTLRCDPISSHATLYWYQQALGQGPEFLTYFNYEAQPDKSGLPSDRFSAERPEGSISTLTIQRTEQRDSAMYRCASSLAGEGQEQYFGPGTRLTVT.